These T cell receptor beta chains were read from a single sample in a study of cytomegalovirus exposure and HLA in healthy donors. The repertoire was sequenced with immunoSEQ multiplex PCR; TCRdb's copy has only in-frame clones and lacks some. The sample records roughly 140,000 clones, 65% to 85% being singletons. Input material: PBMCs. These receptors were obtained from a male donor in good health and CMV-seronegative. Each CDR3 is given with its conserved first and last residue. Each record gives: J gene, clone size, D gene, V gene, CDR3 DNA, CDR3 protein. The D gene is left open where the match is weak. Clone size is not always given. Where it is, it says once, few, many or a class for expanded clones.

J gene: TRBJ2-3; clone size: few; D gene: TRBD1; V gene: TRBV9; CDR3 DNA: TGTGCCAGCAGCTCTCGGACAGGGTGGGATACGCAGTATTTT; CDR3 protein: CASSSRTGWDTQYF
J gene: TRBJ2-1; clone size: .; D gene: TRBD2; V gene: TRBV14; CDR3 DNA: TGTGCCAGCAGCCAGGGACTAGCGGTTTACAATGAGCAGTTCTTC; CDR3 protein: CASSQGLAVYNEQFF
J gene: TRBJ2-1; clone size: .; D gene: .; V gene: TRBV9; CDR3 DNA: TGTGCCAGCAGCGCCCCCGGCGGGTTCTACAATGAGCAGTTCTTC; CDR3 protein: CASSAPGGFYNEQFF
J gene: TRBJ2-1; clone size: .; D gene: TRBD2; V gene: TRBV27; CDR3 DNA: TGTGCCAGCAGCCAGATCGAACTAGCGGGAGCCGAGGAGCAGTTCTTC; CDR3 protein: CASSQIELAGAEEQFF
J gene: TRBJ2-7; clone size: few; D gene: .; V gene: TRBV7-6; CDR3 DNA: TGTGCCAGCAGCTTAGATCCTCCCTTTGCCACTTCCTACGAGCAGTACTTC; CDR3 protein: CASSLDPPFATSYEQYF
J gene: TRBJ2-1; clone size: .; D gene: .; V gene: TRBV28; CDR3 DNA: TGTGCCAGCAGTTCCCTCCCGGGGGTCGCACCAAACAATGAGCAGTTCTTC; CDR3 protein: CASSSLPGVAPNNEQFF
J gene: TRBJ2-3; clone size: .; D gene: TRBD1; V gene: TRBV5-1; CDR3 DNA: TGCGCCAGCAGCTTGGACAGGGGTAGCACAGATACGCAGTATTTT; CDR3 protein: CASSLDRGSTDTQYF
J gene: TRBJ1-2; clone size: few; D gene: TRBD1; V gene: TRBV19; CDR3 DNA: TGTGCCAGTACAAGACAGGGGACCTACTATGGCTACACCTTC; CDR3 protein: CASTRQGTYYGYTF
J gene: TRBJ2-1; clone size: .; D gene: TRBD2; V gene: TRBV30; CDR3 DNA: TGTGCCGGGTCGACTAGCGGGAGGGCCGATGAGCAGTTCTTC; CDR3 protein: CAGSTSGRADEQFF
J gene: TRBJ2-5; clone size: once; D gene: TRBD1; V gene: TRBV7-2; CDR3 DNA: TGTGCCAGCAGAGAAGGGGGCGTTGGGACCCAGTACTTC; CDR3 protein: CASREGGVGTQYF
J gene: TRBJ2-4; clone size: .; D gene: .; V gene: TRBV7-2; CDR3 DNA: TGTGCCAGCAGCTTATTCCCCACAGAAAGAAACATTCAGTACTTC; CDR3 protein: CASSLFPTERNIQYF
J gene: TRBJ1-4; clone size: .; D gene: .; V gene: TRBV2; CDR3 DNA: TGTGCCAGCCGACGGGGGGGGACGGACGAAAAACTGTTTTTT; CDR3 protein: CASRRGGTDEKLFF
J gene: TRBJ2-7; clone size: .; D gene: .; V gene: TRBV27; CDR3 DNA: TGTGCCAGCAGTCTGGACTCTCGCGAGCAGTACTTC; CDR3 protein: CASSLDSREQYF
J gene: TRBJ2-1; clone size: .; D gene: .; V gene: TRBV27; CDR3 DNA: TGTGCCAGCAGTTTATTTTGGCGGCAGTCCTCCTACAATGAGCAGTTCTTC; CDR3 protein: CASSLFWRQSSYNEQFF
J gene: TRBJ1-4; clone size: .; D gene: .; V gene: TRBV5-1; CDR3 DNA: TGCGCCAGCAGCCCGGTGGGGGCTCTTAATGAAAAACTGTTTTTT; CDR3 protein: CASSPVGALNEKLFF
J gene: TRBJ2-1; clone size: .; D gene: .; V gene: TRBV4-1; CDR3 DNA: TGCGCCAGCAGCTCCCAATTCCCTCGCGATGAGCAGTTCTTC; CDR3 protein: CASSSQFPRDEQFF
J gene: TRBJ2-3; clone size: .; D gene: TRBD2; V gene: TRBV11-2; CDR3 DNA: TGTGCCAGCAGCTCGGGACTAGCCCCAGATACGCAGTATTTT; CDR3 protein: CASSSGLAPDTQYF
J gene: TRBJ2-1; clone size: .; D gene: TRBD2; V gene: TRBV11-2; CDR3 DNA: TGTGCCAGCAGCTTAACTAGCGGGCTCCTTAATGAGCAGTTCTTC; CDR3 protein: CASSLTSGLLNEQFF
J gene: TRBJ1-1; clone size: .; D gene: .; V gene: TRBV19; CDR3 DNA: TGTGCCAGTAGGAGGAGCACTGAAGCTTTCTTT; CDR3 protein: CASRRSTEAFF
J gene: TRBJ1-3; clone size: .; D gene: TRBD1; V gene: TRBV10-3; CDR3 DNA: TGTGCCACCCAAGACAGGGGAGCTGGAAACACCATATATTTT; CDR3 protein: CATQDRGAGNTIYF
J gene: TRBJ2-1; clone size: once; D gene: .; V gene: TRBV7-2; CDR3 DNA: TGTGCCAGCACAGAGACAGGATGGGATGAGCAGTTCTTC; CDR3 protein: CASTETGWDEQFF
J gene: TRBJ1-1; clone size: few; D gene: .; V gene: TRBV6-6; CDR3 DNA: TGTGCCAGCAGTTACCGCAGTCCATCCCCAACTGAAGCTTTCTTT; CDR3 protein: CASSYRSPSPTEAFF
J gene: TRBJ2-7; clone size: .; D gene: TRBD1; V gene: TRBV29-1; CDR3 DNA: TGCAGCGTATGGACAGGGCTACCCTACGAGCAGTACTTC; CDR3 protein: CSVWTGLPYEQYF
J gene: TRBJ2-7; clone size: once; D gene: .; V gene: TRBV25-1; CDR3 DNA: TGTGCCTCAGGGCCTACCTACGAGCAGTACTTC; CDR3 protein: CASGPTYEQYF
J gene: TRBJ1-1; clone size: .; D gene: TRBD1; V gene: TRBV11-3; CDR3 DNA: TGTGCCAGCAGCCAACAGGGGGACACTGAAGCTTTCTTT; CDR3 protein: CASSQQGDTEAFF
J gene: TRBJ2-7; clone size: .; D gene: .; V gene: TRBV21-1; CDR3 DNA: TGTGCCAGCAGCAAATTAAGGCTTGGTCAGGGCTCCTACGAGCAGTACTTC; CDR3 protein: CASSKLRLGQGSYEQYF
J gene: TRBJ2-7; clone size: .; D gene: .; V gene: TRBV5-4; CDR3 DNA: TGTGCCAGCAGCTTGGAGCCAGACAGGAGCTACGAGCAGTACTTC; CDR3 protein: CASSLEPDRSYEQYF
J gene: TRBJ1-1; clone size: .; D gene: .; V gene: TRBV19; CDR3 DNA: TGTGCCAGTAGTATGCAGGGATTAAGCACTGAAGCTTTCTTT; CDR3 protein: CASSMQGLSTEAFF
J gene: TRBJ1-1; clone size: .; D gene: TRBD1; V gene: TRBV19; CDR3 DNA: TGTGCCAGTAGCAAGGACAGGGGGCTCACTGAAGCTTTCTTT; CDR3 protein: CASSKDRGLTEAFF
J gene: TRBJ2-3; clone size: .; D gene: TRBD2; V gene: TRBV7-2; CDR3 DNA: TGTGCCAGCAGCCCGGGGGGGTACTTCACAGATACGCAGTATTTT; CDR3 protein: CASSPGGYFTDTQYF
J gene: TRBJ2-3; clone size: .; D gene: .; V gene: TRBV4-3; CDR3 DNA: TGCGCCAGCAGCCCCAGACTAGAGGCTCGCACAGATACGCAGTATTTT; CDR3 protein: CASSPRLEARTDTQYF
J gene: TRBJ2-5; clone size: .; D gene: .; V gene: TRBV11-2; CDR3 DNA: TGTGCCAGCAGCGAGAGGACAGTACTCCAAGAGACCCAGTACTTC; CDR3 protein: CASSERTVLQETQYF
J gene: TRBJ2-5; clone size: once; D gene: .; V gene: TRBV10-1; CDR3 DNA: TGCGCCAGCAGTGGAGCAGGGTACCAAGAGACCCAGTACTTC; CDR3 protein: CASSGAGYQETQYF
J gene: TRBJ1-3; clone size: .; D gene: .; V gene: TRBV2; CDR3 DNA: TGTGCCAGGAAGGACAGAGGAAACACCATATATTTT; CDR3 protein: CARKDRGNTIYF
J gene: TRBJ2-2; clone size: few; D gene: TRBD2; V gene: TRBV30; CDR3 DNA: TGTGCCTCCACTGCGGCGGGAGGGCGCACCGGGGAGCTGTTTTTT; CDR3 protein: CASTAAGGRTGELFF
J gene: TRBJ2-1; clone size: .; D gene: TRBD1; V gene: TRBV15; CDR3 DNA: TGTGCCACCAGCTACCGGGACAGGGGATACAATGAGCAGTTCTTC; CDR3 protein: CATSYRDRGYNEQFF
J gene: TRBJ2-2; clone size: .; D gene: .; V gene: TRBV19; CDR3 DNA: TGTGCCAGTAGCTTCGGGACACCGACCGGGGAGCTGTTTTTT; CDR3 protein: CASSFGTPTGELFF
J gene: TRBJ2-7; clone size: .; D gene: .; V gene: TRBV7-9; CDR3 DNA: TGTGCCAGCGCAGGTCTAACCTACGAGCAGTACTTC; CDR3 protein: CASAGLTYEQYF
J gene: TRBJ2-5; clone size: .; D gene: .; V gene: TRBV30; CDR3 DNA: TGTGCCTGGAGTGTACTTAATCACATGGAGCAAGAGACCCAGTACTTC; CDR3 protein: CAWSVLNHMEQETQYF
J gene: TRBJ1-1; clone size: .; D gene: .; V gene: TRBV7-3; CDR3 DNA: TGTGCCAGCAGCTTAATGGGGGGGGAAGCTTTCTTT; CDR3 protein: CASSLMGGEAFF
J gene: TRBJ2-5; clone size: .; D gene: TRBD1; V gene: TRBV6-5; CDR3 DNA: TGTGCCAGCAGTACGGGACAGAACCAAGAGACCCAGTACTTC; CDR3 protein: CASSTGQNQETQYF
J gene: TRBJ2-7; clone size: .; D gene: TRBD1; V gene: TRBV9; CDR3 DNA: TGTGCCAGCAGCGAAAGACAGGGGGACAACGAGCAGTACTTC; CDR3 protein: CASSERQGDNEQYF
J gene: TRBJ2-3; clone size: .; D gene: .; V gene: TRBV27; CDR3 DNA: TGTGCCAGCAGTTTAAGTGCGGGGACTGAGCAGTATTTT; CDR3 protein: CASSLSAGTEQYF
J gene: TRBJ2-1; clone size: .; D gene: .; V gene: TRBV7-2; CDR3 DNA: TGTGCCAGCAGCTTAGGTAGAGGCAGGGTCGCCGCTGGTATGAGTGAGCAGTTCTTC; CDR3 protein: CASSLGRGRVAAGMSEQFF
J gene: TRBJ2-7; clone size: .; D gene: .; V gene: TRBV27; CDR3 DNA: TGTGCCAGCAGTTTATCGGTAGAATACGAGCAGTACTTC; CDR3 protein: CASSLSVEYEQYF
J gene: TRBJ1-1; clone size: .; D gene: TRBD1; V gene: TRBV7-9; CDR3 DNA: TGTGCCAGCAGCCCGGAGGGGGCCACTGAAGCTTTCTTT; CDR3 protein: CASSPEGATEAFF
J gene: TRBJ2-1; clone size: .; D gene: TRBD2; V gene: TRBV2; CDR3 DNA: TGTGCCAGCAGTGAAATGGCGGGAGGGGACAATGAGCAGTTCTTC; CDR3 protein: CASSEMAGGDNEQFF
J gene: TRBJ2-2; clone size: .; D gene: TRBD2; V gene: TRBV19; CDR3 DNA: TGTGCCAGTAGTCTTAGCGGGAGACCCACCGGGGAGCTGTTTTTT; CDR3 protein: CASSLSGRPTGELFF
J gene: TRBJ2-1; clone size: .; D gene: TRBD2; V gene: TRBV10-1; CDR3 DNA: TGCGCCAGCAGTGACCCGGGAGGGAGGGGCAATGAGCAGTTCTTC; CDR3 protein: CASSDPGGRGNEQFF
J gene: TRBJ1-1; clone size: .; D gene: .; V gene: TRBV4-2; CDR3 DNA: TGTGCCAGCAGCCAAGAGGGGAGGACTGAAGCTTTCTTT; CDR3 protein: CASSQEGRTEAFF
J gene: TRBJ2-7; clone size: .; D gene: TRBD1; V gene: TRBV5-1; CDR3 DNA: TGCGCCAGCAGCACTCAGGGGGCTTTGGACTACGAGCAGTACTTC; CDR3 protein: CASSTQGALDYEQYF
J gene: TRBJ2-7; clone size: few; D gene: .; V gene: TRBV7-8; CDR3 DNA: TGTGCCAGCAGCGTGCCTAGGGGGTTCTCCTACGAGCAGTACTTC; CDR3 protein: CASSVPRGFSYEQYF
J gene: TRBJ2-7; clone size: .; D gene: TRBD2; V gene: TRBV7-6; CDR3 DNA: TGTGCCAGCAGCCAAGGACTAGCGGGGTGGGAGCAGTACTTC; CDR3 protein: CASSQGLAGWEQYF
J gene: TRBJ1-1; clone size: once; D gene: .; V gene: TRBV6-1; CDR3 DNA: TGTGCCAGCAGTGTAACAGGGAGAGCCACTGAAGCTTTCTTT; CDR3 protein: CASSVTGRATEAFF
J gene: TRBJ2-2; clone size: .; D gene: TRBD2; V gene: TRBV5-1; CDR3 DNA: TGCGCCAGCAGCTTAAAACTAGCGGGGAACACCGGGGAGCTGTTTTTT; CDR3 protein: CASSLKLAGNTGELFF